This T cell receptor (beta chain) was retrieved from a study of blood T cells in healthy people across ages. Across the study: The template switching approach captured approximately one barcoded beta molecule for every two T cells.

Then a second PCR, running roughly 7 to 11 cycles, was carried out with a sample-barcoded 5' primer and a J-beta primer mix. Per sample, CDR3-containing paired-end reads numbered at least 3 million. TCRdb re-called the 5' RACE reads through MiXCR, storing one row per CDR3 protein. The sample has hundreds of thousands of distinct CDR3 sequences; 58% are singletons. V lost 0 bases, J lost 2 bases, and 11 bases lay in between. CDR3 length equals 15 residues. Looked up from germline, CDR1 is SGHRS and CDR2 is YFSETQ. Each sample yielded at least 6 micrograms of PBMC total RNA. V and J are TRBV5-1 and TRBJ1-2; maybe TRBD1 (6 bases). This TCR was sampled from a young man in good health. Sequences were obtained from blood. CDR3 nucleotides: TGCGCCAGCAGCTTGGTAACGACAGGCAACTATGGCTACACCTTC. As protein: CASSLVTTGNYGYTF.